The sequence of this T cell receptor (beta chain) was determined in a study of OX40 agonist ivuxolimab in advanced cancers. Study-wide points: Partial responders receiving 0.1-3.0 mg/kg showed among the lowest clonal expansion. CD8+ T cells averaged more expanded clones than CD4+. With doses of 0.1 to 3.0 mg/kg, CD4+ and CD8+ blood T cells had undergone clonal expansion by week 6.

Patients with a history of autoimmune disease or on systemic immunosuppression were excluded. For this clone: Its antigen remains unidentified.

V was shortened by 3 bases and J by 9 bases, with 12 bases between the two germline ends. This CDR3 has 12 amino acids. CDR1 is GTSNPN and CDR2 is SVGIG in the germline V gene (reference sequence). Sequencing used immunoSEQ multiplex PCR; TCRdb keeps in-frame clones, though not all of them. The repertoire holds around 60,000 clones, with around 80% as singletons. This material consisted of CD4+ or CD8+ T cells sorted from blood, taken in a trial of the OX40 agonist ivuxolimab. V and J are TRBV30 and TRBJ2-1; D not certain. The sequence came from an adult with an advanced solid tumor such as melanoma, head and neck, liver or kidney cancer. DNA for the CDR3: TGTGCCTGGAGCCCAAAGAAGGGTGAGCAGTTCTTC. Encoded protein: CAWSPKKGEQFF.